Listed below are T cell receptor beta chains from one sample, sequenced in a study of cytomegalovirus exposure and HLA in healthy donors. Repertoires were generated with immunoSEQ multiplex PCR, while TCRdb's copy carries only in-frame clones and drops some. The sample lists about 160,000 clones; around 90% were seen once. What was sequenced was PBMCs. The receptor source for this set is a woman aged 25 to 45 in good health and CMV-seronegative. Both conserved end residues are part of each CDR3. D genes are given only for firm matches. Clone size appears in some rows only: once, few, many, or a class for an expanded clone.

d_gene,abundance,v_gene,j_gene,CDR3aa,CDR3nt
NA,NA,TRBV27,TRBJ1-2,CASSLSLDTAFYGYTF,TGTGCCAGCAGTTTGTCGTTGGACACAGCTTTTTATGGCTACACCTTC
TRBD1,NA,TRBV2,TRBJ2-3,CASTQEDRQGDTQYF,TGTGCCAGCACCCAGGAGGACAGGCAGGGTGATACGCAGTATTTT
TRBD2,few,TRBV4-1,TRBJ2-7,CASSQPGTSGFEQYF,TGCGCCAGCAGCCAACCTGGGACTAGCGGGTTCGAGCAGTACTTC
NA,NA,TRBV29-1,TRBJ1-1,CSVGGTEAFF,TGCAGCGTTGGAGGGACTGAAGCTTTCTTT
TRBD1,NA,TRBV7-3,TRBJ1-2,CASSPGTAVNYGYTF,TGTGCCAGCAGCCCAGGGACAGCAGTTAACTATGGCTACACCTTC
TRBD1,NA,TRBV10-3,TRBJ1-2,CAISESGTVYGYTF,TGTGCCATCAGTGAGTCTGGGACAGTCTATGGCTACACCTTC
NA,NA,TRBV19,TRBJ2-7,CASSSYRETEQYF,TGTGCCAGTAGTTCCTACAGGGAGACCGAGCAGTACTTC
NA,once,TRBV7-8,TRBJ1-3,CASSLLLSGKLSGNTIYF,TGTGCCAGCAGCTTATTACTGTCTGGTAAACTCTCTGGAAACACCATATATTTT
NA,NA,TRBV6-4,TRBJ2-1,CASTLGLYNEQFF,TGTGCCAGCACGCTTGGCCTGTACAATGAGCAGTTCTTC
TRBD1,few,TRBV27,TRBJ2-3,CASSLSPQGADTQYF,TGTGCCAGCAGTTTATCCCCGCAGGGGGCAGATACGCAGTATTTT
NA,NA,TRBV5-1,TRBJ1-6,CASSLRDGGDSPLHF,TGCGCCAGCAGCTTGAGGGACGGAGGGGATTCACCCCTCCACTTT
NA,NA,TRBV27,TRBJ2-5,CASSLGAGSETQYF,TGTGCCAGCAGTTTAGGGGCAGGGTCAGAGACCCAGTACTTC
TRBD2,NA,TRBV5-1,TRBJ2-7,CASSLATREGGEQYF,TGCGCCAGCAGCTTGGCCACGCGGGAGGGGGGCGAGCAGTACTTC
NA,NA,TRBV9,TRBJ1-1,CASSLRGTEAFF,TGTGCCAGCAGCCTTCGGGGCACTGAAGCTTTCTTT
NA,NA,TRBV15,TRBJ1-1,CATSRGGLNTEAFF,TGTGCCACCAGCAGAGGCGGGCTGAACACTGAAGCTTTCTTT
TRBD2,NA,TRBV10-2,TRBJ2-7,CASSQTSGGNEQYF,TGCGCCAGCAGCCAGACTAGCGGGGGGAACGAGCAGTACTTC
TRBD2,NA,TRBV6-1,TRBJ2-7,CASSARLAGFPIAPPEQYF,TGTGCCAGCAGTGCCCGACTAGCGGGATTTCCTATAGCTCCCCCCGAGCAGTACTTC
TRBD2,NA,TRBV6-5,TRBJ2-7,CASSYKASGRYEQYF,TGTGCCAGCAGTTACAAGGCTAGCGGGAGGTACGAGCAGTACTTC
NA,NA,TRBV28,TRBJ2-7,CASSLGTLGYEQYF,TGTGCCAGCAGCCTCGGGACATTGGGCTACGAGCAGTACTTC
TRBD2,NA,TRBV27,TRBJ2-1,CASSQGTGGHVNEQFF,TGTGCCAGCAGTCAGGGAACGGGGGGTCACGTCAATGAGCAGTTCTTC
TRBD1,NA,TRBV10-3,TRBJ1-1,CAISERGQGLSGTEAFF,TGTGCCATCAGTGAGCGAGGACAGGGACTATCAGGGACTGAAGCTTTCTTT
TRBD2,NA,TRBV19,TRBJ2-2,CASSNVASGGVFQTGELFF,TGTGCCAGTAGTAATGTAGCTAGCGGGGGGGTTTTTCAGACCGGGGAGCTGTTTTTT
TRBD1,NA,TRBV10-2,TRBJ1-2,CASRDSGTGESYTF,TGCGCCAGCAGGGATTCCGGGACAGGGGAGAGCTACACCTTC
TRBD2,once,TRBV10-3,TRBJ2-5,CAISEKGGGLRETQYF,TGTGCCATCAGTGAAAAGGGCGGGGGATTGCGGGAGACCCAGTACTTC
NA,NA,TRBV28,TRBJ1-1,CASSLLTGPSEAFF,TGTGCCAGCAGTTTGCTAACAGGGCCTTCTGAAGCTTTCTTT